The 19 T cell receptor beta chains in this list originate from one sample, sequenced in a study of blood T cell repertoires in COVID-19. Assay: immunoSEQ multiplex PCR; the TCRdb copy retains only in-frame clones and omits some. The data hold about 370,000 clones, with about 90% observed a single time. The sample was peripheral blood. Receptors originate from a woman aged 25 to 39 with COVID-19, enrolled during active disease.

This clone was counted a few times. The chain combines TRBV27 with TRBJ1-4, with TRBD1 identical over 7 bases. The V segment lost 6 bases and the J segment 4 bases; nucleotides outside the gene matches: 17. The germline gives CDR1 MNHEY, CDR2 SMNVEV (reference sequence). This CDR3 region has 18 residues. CDR3 protein: CASRGRDSLYGLNEKLFF. CDR3 coding DNA: TGTGCCAGCAGGGGGCGGGACAGCTTGTACGGACTTAATGAAAAACTGTTTTTT.

This chain uses TRBV7-6 with TRBJ1-1, with 8 bases identical to TRBD1. Germline-derived CDR1 and CDR2 are SGHVS and FNYEAQ. The CDR3 is 15 amino acids. V shed 5 bases and J 4 bases; nucleotides not matched to a gene: 9. CDR3: CASSPGPRGLTEAFF. As DNA, the CDR3 is TGTGCCAGCAGCCCGGGCCCCAGGGGGCTCACTGAAGCTTTCTTT. Full variable domain (missing parts from reference TRBV7-6 and TRBJ1-1): GAGVSQSPRYKVTKRGQDVALRCDPISGHVSLYWYRQALGQGPEFLTYFNYEAQQDKSGLPNDRFSAERPEGSISTLTIQRTEQRDSAMYRCASSPGPRGLTEAFFGQGTRLTVV.

The chain uses TRBV18 and TRBJ2-1; 8 nucleotides match TRBD2. Germline V lookup: CDR1 KGHSH, CDR2 LQKENI. The CDR3 length is 16 residues. Germline trimming cut 6 bases from V and 6 bases from J; bases unmatched to any gene: 13. The CDR3 nucleotides read TGTGCCAGCTCGGGGTTCGGAGCGGGAGTCAGCAATGAGCAGTTCTTC. This encodes CASSGFGAGVSNEQFF.

The rearrangement uses TRBV3-1 (or the pseudogene TRBV3-2) and TRBJ2-1; 9 bases fit TRBD2. Germline trimming cut 1 base from V and 5 bases from J; bases unmatched to any gene: 6. The CDR3 runs to 16 residues. The V gene's germline CDR1 is LGHDT and CDR2 YNNKEL (reference sequence). The CDR3 coding sequence is TGTGCCAGCAGCCAAGGAGGGAGACTAGCGGACAATGAGCAGTTCTTC. This encodes CASSQGGRLADNEQFF.

This rearrangement joins TRBV24-1 to TRBJ1-2; 7 bases line up with TRBD1. From germline, CDR1 is KGHDR and CDR2 SFDVKD. V was pared by 11 bases and J by 8 bases, with 4 bases of the junction left unmatched. The length of the CDR3 is 10 residues. The CDR3 spells CAMTGYGYTF. CDR3 DNA sequence: TGTGCCATGACAGGGTACGGCTACACCTTC.

On this clone: Additional DNA sequences in this sample encode the identical CDR3. The chain joins TRBV7-9 to TRBJ1-1; TRBD1 matches 8 bases. Germline V CDR1 and CDR2: SEHNR, FQNEAQ (reference sequence). The ends lost 4 bases at V and 1 base at J; junction bases unmatched: 5. The CDR3 is 15 amino acids. DNA of the CDR3: TGTGCCAGCAGCTCCCTCCAGGGGGCGAACACTGAAGCTTTCTTT. Translated: CASSSLQGANTEAFF.

J is TRBJ2-1 and V is TRBV7-2; 9 bases agree with TRBD2. The CDR3 has 13 residues. V dropped 5 bases and J dropped 6; count of bases not matched to a gene: 2. CDR1 is SGHTA, CDR2 FQGNSA, per germline. CDR3 residues: CASSISGGNEQFF. CDR3 DNA sequence: TGTGCCAGCAGCATTAGCGGGGGCAATGAGCAGTTCTTC.

V is TRBV6-5 and J is TRBJ2-4, with TRBD2 as a possible D gene (5 bases). V gave up 0 bases and J gave up 7 bases, with 16 bases separating them. Germline lookup yields CDR1 MNHEY and CDR2 SVGAGI. This CDR3 is built from 16 residues. The DNA for the CDR3 is TGTGCCAGCAGTTACTCCGCCGGGAATCGGCCTAACATTCAGTACTTC. It is translated as CASSYSAGNRPNIQYF.

The J gene is TRBJ1-6, the V gene TRBV28; 8 bases are shared with TRBD1. After removal of 1 base from V and 7 bases from J, the junction contained 12 bases not matched to a gene. Germline CDR1 MDHEN, CDR2 SYDVKM. The CDR3 has 18 amino acids. The CDR3: CASSLFHYGTGKNSPLHF. The CDR3 coding sequence is TGTGCCAGCAGTTTATTTCATTACGGGACAGGAAAAAATTCACCCCTCCACTTT. Combining the CDR3 with reference TRBV28 and TRBJ1-6 gives the whole variable domain DVKVTQSSRYLVKRTGEKVFLECVQDMDHENMFWYRQDPGLGLRLIYFSYDVKMKEKGDIPEGYSVSREKKERFSLILESASTNQTSMYLCASSLFHYGTGKNSPLHFGNGTRLTVT.

This sequence joins TRBV9 and TRBJ2-1; D may be TRBD2 (5 bases). This CDR3 has 15 residues. Germline assignment: CDR1 SGDLS and CDR2 YYNGEE. The V gene lost 0 bases and the J gene lost 8 bases, with 15 bases spanning the gap. The CDR3 DNA reads as TGTGCCAGCAGCGTAGTTTCCGGGGTTGGGGATGAGCAGTTCTTC. Protein sequence: CASSVVSGVGDEQFF.

The chain combines TRBV7-8 with TRBJ2-7, with D tentatively TRBD2 (7 bases). V was cut by 5 bases and J by 3 bases, with 17 bases left in between. CDR3 length equals 15 residues. CDR1 and CDR2 (germline): SGHVS, FQNEAQ. The CDR3 DNA is TGTGCCAGCAGCGCGGGGGTCGGGGGGCTCTACGAGCAGTACTTC. As protein: CASSAGVGGLYEQYF. Full variable domain (rest looked up from reference TRBV7-8 and TRBJ2-7): GAGVSQSPRYKVAKRGQDVALRCDPISGHVSLFWYQQALGQGPEFLTYFQNEAQLDKSGLPSDRFFAERPEGSVSTLKIQRTQQEDSAVYLCASSAGVGGLYEQYFGPGTRLTVT.

The chain links TRBV11-2 to TRBJ2-1, with D possibly matching TRBD2 (6 bases). CDR3 length: 16 amino acids. Trimming stripped 4 bases from V and 5 bases from J, with 18 bases between. Germline CDR1 is SGHAT and CDR2 is FQNNGV. CDR3 coding DNA: TGTGCCAGCAGCTCCCATGGGGTAGCGGTGAACAATGAGCAGTTCTTC. Translated: CASSSHGVAVNNEQFF.

This clone was counted a single time. This chain connects TRBV19 to TRBJ1-2, with D unresolved. The V gene's germline CDR1 is LNHDA and CDR2 SQIVND (reference sequence). The CDR3 totals 15 residues. Trimming shortened V by 4 bases and J by 8 bases, and 20 bases separated the two germline ends. The DNA for the CDR3 is TGTGCCAGTAGTACAGCACTGGCAGCCGGACTAGGCTACACCTTC. Translated: CASSTALAAGLGYTF.

The gene calls are TRBV28 and TRBJ2-3, with D possibly TRBD1 on 6 matching bases. Germline V gene lookup returns CDR1 MDHEN and CDR2 SYDVKM. CDR3 length: 15 residues. V lost 5 bases and J 0 bases, leaving 12 bases between the germline ends. The CDR3 loop reads CASSLRQVSTDTQYF. CDR3 DNA sequence: TGTGCCAGCAGTCTCCGACAGGTTAGCACAGATACGCAGTATTTT.

Only a few counts were recorded for this clone. The chain's CDR3 is CASSLDVVGANYGYTF. The DNA for the CDR3 is TGTGCCAGCAGCTTAGATGTGGTAGGGGCTAACTATGGCTACACCTTC. The chain couples TRBV7-9 to TRBJ1-2; D possibly corresponds to TRBD1 (5 bases). CDR3 length: 16 amino acids. Trimming removed 1 base from V and 0 bases from J, with 12 bases in between. In germline, CDR1 is SEHNR, CDR2 FQNEAQ (reference sequence).

This clone has more than one count but fewer than ten. The gene calls are TRBV7-2 and TRBJ2-7, with a weak D call TRBD2 (7 bases). V gave up 5 bases and J gave up 4 bases, with 18 bases separating them. Per germline, CDR1 SGHTA and CDR2 FQGNSA. The CDR3 extends over 15 amino acids. In nucleotides, the CDR3 is TGTGCCAGCAGCCCCTCAAGGGGGGGGCGTTACGAGCAGTACTTC. Residues: CASSPSRGGRYEQYF.

The rearrangement joins TRBV9 to TRBJ2-1; TRBD1 aligns across 8 bases. The CDR3 length is 15 residues. Trimming removed 4 bases from V and 0 bases from J; junction bases left unmatched: 3. Germline V gives CDR1 SGDLS, CDR2 YYNGEE. The CDR3 loop is CASSQDRASYNEQFF. The CDR3 coding sequence is TGTGCCAGCAGCCAGGACAGGGCCTCCTACAATGAGCAGTTCTTC.

CDR3 DNA sequence: TGTGCCAGCAGCAAAGACAGGTTCTCCTACAATGAGCAGTTCTTC. Translated: CASSKDRFSYNEQFF. The V gene is TRBV7-9, the J gene TRBJ2-1, with a possible D match to TRBD1 (6 bases). The germline V gene encodes CDR1 SEHNR and CDR2 FQNEAQ (reference sequence). This CDR3 region has 15 residues. Trimming pared 5 bases from V and 0 bases from J, leaving 11 bases between.

The gene calls are TRBV18 and TRBJ2-6, with a tentative D call TRBD1 (5 bases). This CDR3 spans 13 amino acids. The germline V gene has CDR1 KGHSH and CDR2 LQKENI. Trimming removed 2 bases from V and 10 bases from J, with 9 bases in between. The CDR3 region has the DNA TGTGCCAGCTCACCATCAGGGTTGAACGTCCTGACTTTC. Its translation is CASSPSGLNVLTF.